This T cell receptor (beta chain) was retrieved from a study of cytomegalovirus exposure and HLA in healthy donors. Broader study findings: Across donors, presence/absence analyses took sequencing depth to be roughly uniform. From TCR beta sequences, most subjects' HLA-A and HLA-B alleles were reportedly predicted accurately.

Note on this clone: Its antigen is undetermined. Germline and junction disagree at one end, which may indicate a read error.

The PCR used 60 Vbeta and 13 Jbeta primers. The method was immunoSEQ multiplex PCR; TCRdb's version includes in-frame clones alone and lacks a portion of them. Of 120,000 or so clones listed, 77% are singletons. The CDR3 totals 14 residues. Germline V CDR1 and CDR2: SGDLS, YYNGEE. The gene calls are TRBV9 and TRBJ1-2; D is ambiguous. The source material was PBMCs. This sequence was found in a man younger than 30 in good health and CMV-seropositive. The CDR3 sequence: CASTSTAQNYGCTF. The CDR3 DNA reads TGTGCCAGCACCTCAACGGCCCAAAACTATGGCTGCACCTTC.